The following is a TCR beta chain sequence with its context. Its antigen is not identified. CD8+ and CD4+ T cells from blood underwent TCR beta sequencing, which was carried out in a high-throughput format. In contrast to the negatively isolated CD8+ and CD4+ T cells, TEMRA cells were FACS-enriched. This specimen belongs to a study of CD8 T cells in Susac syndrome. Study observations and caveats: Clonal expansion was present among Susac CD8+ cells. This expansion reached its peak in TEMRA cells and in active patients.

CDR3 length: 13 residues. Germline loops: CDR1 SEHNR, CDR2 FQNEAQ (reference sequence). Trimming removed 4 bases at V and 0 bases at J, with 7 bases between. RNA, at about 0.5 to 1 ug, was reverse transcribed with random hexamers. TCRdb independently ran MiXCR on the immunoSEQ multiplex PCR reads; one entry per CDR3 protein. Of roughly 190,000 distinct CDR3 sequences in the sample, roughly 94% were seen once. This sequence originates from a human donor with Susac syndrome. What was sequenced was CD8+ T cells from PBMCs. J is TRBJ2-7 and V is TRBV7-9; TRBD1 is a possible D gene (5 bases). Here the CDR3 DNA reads TGTGCCAGCAGCTCGACAGCCTCCTACGAGCAGTACTTC. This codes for CASSSTASYEQYF.